These 14 T cell receptor beta chains were sequenced from one sample in a study of blood T cell repertoires in COVID-19. Profiled with immunoSEQ multiplex PCR; TCRdb holds only in-frame clones, not every one. The sample holds under 200,000 clones, about 80% seen once. Sequencing was done on a sample of peripheral blood. The receptor source for this set is a woman in her sixties with COVID-19, enrolled during active disease.

The chain couples TRBV28 to TRBJ1-4, with 9 bases aligning to TRBD1. V shed 3 bases, J shed 7 bases, and the junction held 6 bases outside the gene matches. Germline CDR1 reads MDHEN; CDR2 reads SYDVKM. There are 15 residues in the CDR3. The CDR3 region is CASSLSGQGSEKLFF. The CDR3 coding sequence is TGTGCCAGCAGTTTGTCGGGACAGGGAAGTGAAAAACTGTTTTTT.

This sequence joins TRBV12-3 or TRBV12-4 and TRBJ1-5; D unclear. V lost 6 bases to trimming and J lost 1 base, with 7 bases between them. This CDR3 spans 13 amino acids. This chain's CDR3 is CASSPGSNQPQHF. CDR3 bases: TGTGCCAGCAGCCCGGGAAGCAATCAGCCCCAGCATTTT.

The rearrangement links TRBV7-9 to TRBJ2-5; no reliable D call. CDR1 is SEHNR, CDR2 FQNEAQ, per germline (reference sequence). The CDR3 loop spans 11 amino acids. The V end was cut by 3 bases, the J end by 4 bases, with 3 bases between. The CDR3 nucleotides read TGTGCCAGCAGCTTCCTAGAGACCCAGTACTTC. It codes for CASSFLETQYF.

The V call is TRBV6-1, the J call TRBJ1-5; 8 bases are a match to TRBD1. The CDR3 extends over 15 amino acids. J lost 6 bases, V lost 2 bases, and 6 bases had no gene match. Germline assignment: CDR1 MNHNS and CDR2 SASEGT. CDR3 loop: CASSEMRTGPQPQHF. Written as DNA, the CDR3 is TGTGCCAGCAGTGAAATGAGGACAGGGCCTCAGCCCCAGCATTTT.

V usage is TRBV4-3 and J usage is TRBJ1-6; 9 bases line up with TRBD1. Per the germline V gene, CDR1 is LGHNA and CDR2 is YSLEER. The CDR3 length is 16 residues. Unmatched junction bases numbered 9, after V lost 2 bases and J lost 10 bases. CDR3 loop: CASSQTVRTGDSPLHF. CDR3 nucleotide sequence: TGCGCCAGCAGCCAAACTGTTAGGACAGGGGACTCACCCCTCCACTTT.

V and J are TRBV7-3 and TRBJ2-2; possibly TRBD1 for D (6 bases). There are 16 residues in the CDR3. V was shortened by 5 bases and J by 3 bases, with 16 bases between the two germline ends. The V gene's germline CDR1 is SGHTA and CDR2 FQGTGA. The CDR3: CASSPTQGKYTGELFF. In nucleotides, the CDR3 is TGTGCCAGCAGCCCAACGCAGGGGAAGTACACCGGGGAGCTGTTTTTT. The full variable domain, rest sourced from reference TRBV7-3 and TRBJ2-2, is GAGVSQTPSNKVTEKGKYVELRCDPISGHTALYWYRQSLGQGPEFLIYFQGTGAADDSGLPNDRFFAVRPEGSVSTLKIQRTERGDSAVYLCASSPTQGKYTGELFFGEGSRLTVL.

In its sample, this clone was seen a few times. Here the CDR3 DNA reads TGCAGCGTTGAAGACGGAGGGACAGGGGGCGCAACCCGCTATGGCTACACCTTC. It encodes CSVEDGGTGGATRYGYTF. The chain couples TRBV29-1 to TRBJ1-2, with 12 bases matching TRBD1. With V trimmed by 0 bases and J by 4 bases, 12 bases remained unmatched. CDR1 is SQVTM, CDR2 ANQGSEA, per germline. This CDR3 has 18 residues.

As regards this clone: A junction boundary mismatches the germline segment, possibly from a read error. The chain employs TRBV7-7 and TRBJ2-2; TRBD1 agrees at 8 bases. This CDR3 comprises 15 residues. Per the germline V gene, CDR1 is SSHAT and CDR2 is FNYEAQ (reference sequence). The CDR3 is CASSQRQGAHGELFF. The DNA of the CDR3 is TGTGCTAGCAGCCAAAGGCAGGGGGCTCACGGGGAGCTGTTTTTT.

The chain uses TRBV11-1 and TRBJ2-1; 7 bases match TRBD1. The CDR3 consists of 13 residues. The J segment lost 5 bases and the V segment lost 5 bases, leaving 3 bases of the junction unmatched. Per the germline V gene, CDR1 is SGHAT and CDR2 is FQDESV (reference sequence). This chain's CDR3 is CASSPGQHNEQFF. Here the CDR3 DNA reads TGTGCCAGCAGCCCGGGACAGCACAATGAGCAGTTCTTC.

The chain is built from TRBV15 and TRBJ2-7; D is undetermined. Trimming cost V 3 bases and J 3 bases, with 9 bases left between them. The germline gives CDR1 LNHNV, CDR2 YYDKDF (reference sequence). The CDR3 sequence is 13 residues long. As DNA, the CDR3 is TGTGCCACCAGCAGCCGAGTCGGCTACGAGCAGTACTTC. This sequence encodes CATSSRVGYEQYF.

Many counts were recorded for this clone. The chain has TRBV19 and TRBJ1-2; 7 nucleotides align to TRBD1. Germline values: CDR1 LNHDA, CDR2 SQIVND (reference sequence). Trimming cost V 3 bases and J 4 bases; bases outside gene matches: 5. The CDR3 totals 14 residues. Here the CDR3 DNA reads TGTGCCAGTAGTATCAGGGGGGAGAGCTATGGCTACACCTTC. It codes for CASSIRGESYGYTF.

This clone was seen more than once but under ten times. The CDR3 is CASSTRTGFNEQFF. The CDR3 DNA is TGTGCCAGCAGCACGCGGACAGGCTTCAATGAGCAGTTCTTC. The V call is TRBV11-3, the J call TRBJ2-1, with 7 positions matching TRBD1. V lost 5 bases to trimming and J lost 6 bases; unmatched junction nucleotides: 7. Germline values: CDR1 SGHNT, CDR2 YENEEA. The CDR3 totals 14 residues. The full variable domain, with the rest looked up from reference TRBV11-3 and TRBJ2-1, is EAGVVQSPRYKIIEKKQPVAFWCNPISGHNTLYWYLQNLGQGPELLIRYENEEAVDDSQLPKDRFSAERLKGVDSTLKIQPAELGDSAVYLCASSTRTGFNEQFFGPGTRLTVL.

The chain uses TRBV5-4 and TRBJ2-7; 12 bases are shared with TRBD2. CDR1 is SGHNT, CDR2 YYREEE, per germline (reference sequence). V shed 4 bases and J 2 bases; nucleotides not matched to a gene: 4. The length of the CDR3 is 15 residues. The CDR3 DNA sequence: TGTGCCAGCAGCCAATCTAGCGGGAGGGCCTACGAGCAGTACTTC. This translates into CASSQSSGRAYEQYF.

The V and J genes are TRBV27 and TRBJ2-7, with D possibly being TRBD1 (5 bases). Per germline, CDR1 MNHEY and CDR2 SMNVEV (reference sequence). CDR3 length: 13 residues. Trimming removed 2 bases at V and 4 bases at J, with 9 bases between. The CDR3 spells CASSLTGGYEQYV. Here the CDR3 DNA reads TGTGCCAGCAGTTTAACAGGTGGTTACGAGCAGTACGTC.